This TCR beta chain was identified during a study of T cell repertoires in cytomegalovirus infection. Across the study: Signatures in public TCR beta sequences pointed to both CMV infection and matching HLA type.

This clonotype was recorded at least ten times. Its target is unknown. With 2 bases removed from V and 5 bases from J, the gap between germline ends came to 12 bases. Per the germline V gene, CDR1 is SGHVS and CDR2 is FNYEAQ. The CDR3 is 14 residues long. MiXCR, applied by TCRdb to the reads, yields one record per CDR3 protein. Altogether about 900,000 distinct CDR3 sequences are present, around 30% being singletons, with the ten largest covering over 13%. This clonotype originated in a human donor in good health (CMV status not recorded). Some clones in this sample may be carry-over from other donors' samples. This chain joins TRBV7-6 and TRBJ2-5; D gene ambiguous. The sequenced sample was cultured CD8+ T cells from PBMCs, obtained from culture after CMV antigen stimulation. CDR3 loop: CASSLPDFWETQYF. DNA of the CDR3: TGTGCCAGCAGCTTACCCGACTTTTGGGAGACCCAGTACTTC.